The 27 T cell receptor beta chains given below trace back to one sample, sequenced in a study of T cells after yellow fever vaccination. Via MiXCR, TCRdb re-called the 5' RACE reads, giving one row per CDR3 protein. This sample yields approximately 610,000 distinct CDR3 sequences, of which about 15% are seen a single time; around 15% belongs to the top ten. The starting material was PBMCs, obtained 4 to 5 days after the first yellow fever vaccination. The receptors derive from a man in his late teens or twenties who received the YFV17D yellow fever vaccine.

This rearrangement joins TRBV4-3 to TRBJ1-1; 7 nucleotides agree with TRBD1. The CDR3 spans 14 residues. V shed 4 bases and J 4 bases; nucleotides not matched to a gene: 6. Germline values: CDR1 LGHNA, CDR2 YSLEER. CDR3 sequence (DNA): TGCGCCAGCAGCCCGATGACAGGGAGCACTGAAGCTTTCTTT. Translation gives CASSPMTGSTEAFF.

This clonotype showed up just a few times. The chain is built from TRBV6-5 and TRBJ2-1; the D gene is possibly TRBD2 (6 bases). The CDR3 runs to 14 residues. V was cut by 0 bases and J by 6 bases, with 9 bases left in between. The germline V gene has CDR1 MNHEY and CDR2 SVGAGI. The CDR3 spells CASSYSPGLNEQFF. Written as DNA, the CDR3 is TGTGCCAGCAGTTACTCCCCGGGACTCAATGAGCAGTTCTTC.

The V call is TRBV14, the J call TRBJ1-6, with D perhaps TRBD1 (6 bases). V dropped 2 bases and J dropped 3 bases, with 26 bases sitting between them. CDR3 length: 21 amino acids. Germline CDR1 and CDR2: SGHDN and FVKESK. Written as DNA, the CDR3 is TGTGCCAGCAGCCAAAATCCGGACCCCGAAGGAGGGGGAGTCTATAATTCACCCCTCCACTTT. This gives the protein CASSQNPDPEGGGVYNSPLHF.

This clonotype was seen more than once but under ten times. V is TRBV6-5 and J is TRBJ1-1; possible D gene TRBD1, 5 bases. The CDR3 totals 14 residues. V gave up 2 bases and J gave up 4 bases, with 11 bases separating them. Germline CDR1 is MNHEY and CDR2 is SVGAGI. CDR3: CASSYGRGGTEAFF. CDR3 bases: TGTGCCAGCAGTTACGGGCGGGGCGGCACTGAAGCTTTCTTT.

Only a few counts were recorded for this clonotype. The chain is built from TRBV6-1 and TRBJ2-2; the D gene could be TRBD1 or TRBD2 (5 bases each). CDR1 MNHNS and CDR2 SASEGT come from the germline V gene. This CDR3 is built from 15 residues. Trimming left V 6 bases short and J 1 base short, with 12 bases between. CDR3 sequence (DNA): TGTGCCAGCAGATCCGGGACGGTGAACACCGGGGAGCTGTTTTTT. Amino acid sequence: CASRSGTVNTGELFF.

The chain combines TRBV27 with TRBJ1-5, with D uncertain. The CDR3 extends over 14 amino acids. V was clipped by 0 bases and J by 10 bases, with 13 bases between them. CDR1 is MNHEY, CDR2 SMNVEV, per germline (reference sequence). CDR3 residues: CASSLSLPNYPQHF. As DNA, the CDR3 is TGTGCCAGCAGTTTATCCCTTCCTAATTATCCCCAGCATTTT.

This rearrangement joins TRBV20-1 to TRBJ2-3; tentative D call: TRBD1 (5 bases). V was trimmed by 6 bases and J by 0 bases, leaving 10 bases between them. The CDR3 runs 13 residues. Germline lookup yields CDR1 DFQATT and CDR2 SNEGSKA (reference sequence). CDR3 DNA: TGCAGTGCGATTAAGGGGAGCACAGATACGCAGTATTTT. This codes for CSAIKGSTDTQYF.

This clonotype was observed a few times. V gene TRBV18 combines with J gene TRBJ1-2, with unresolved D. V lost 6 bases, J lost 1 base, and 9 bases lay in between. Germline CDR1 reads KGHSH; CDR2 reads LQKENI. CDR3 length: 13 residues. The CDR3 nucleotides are TGTGCCAGCTCTCGCAGCGGTAACTATGGCTACACCTTC. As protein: CASSRSGNYGYTF.

The CDR3 bases are TGTGCCAGCAGCCCCTCCGGACTAGCGGGGAAAGAGACCCAGTACTTC. Translation: CASSPSGLAGKETQYF. The chain couples TRBV7-9 to TRBJ2-5; 12 nucleotides align to TRBD2. V shed 5 bases and J 3 bases; nucleotides not matched to a gene: 7. CDR1 and CDR2 (germline): SEHNR, FQNEAQ (reference sequence). This CDR3 has 16 amino acids.

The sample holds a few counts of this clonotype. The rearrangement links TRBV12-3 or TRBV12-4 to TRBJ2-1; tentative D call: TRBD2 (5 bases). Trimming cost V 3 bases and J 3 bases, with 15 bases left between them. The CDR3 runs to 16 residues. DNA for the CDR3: TGTGCCAGCAGTTTGGTACTAGGACGGATCTACAATGAGCAGTTCTTC. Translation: CASSLVLGRIYNEQFF.

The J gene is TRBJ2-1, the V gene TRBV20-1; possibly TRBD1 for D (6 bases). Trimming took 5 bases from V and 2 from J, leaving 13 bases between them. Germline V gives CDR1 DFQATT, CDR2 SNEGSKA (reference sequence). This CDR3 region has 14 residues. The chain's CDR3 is CSARAGTTYNEQFF. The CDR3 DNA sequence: TGCAGTGCTCGTGCCGGGACAACCTACAATGAGCAGTTCTTC.

The CDR3 DNA reads TGTGCCAGCAGTGGGGAACTAGGCAGCTCCTACGAGCAGTACTTC. Translated, it gives CASSGELGSSYEQYF. The rearrangement links TRBV2 to TRBJ2-7; the D gene is possibly TRBD2 (5 bases). V shed 4 bases and J shed 0 bases, with 13 bases lying between them. CDR3 size: 15 residues. CDR1 is SNHLY, CDR2 FYNNEI, per germline.

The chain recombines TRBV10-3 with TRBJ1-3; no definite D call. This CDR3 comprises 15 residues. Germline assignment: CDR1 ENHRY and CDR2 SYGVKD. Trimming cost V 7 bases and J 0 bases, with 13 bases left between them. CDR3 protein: CAITATRNSGNTIYF. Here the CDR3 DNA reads TGTGCCATCACGGCGACTAGAAACTCTGGAAACACCATATATTTT.

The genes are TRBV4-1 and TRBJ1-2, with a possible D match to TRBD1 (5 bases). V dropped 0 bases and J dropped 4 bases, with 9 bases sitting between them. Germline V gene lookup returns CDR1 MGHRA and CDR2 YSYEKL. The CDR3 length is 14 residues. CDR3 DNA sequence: TGCGCCAGCAGCCAAGAACCGGGGACCTATGGCTACACCTTC. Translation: CASSQEPGTYGYTF.

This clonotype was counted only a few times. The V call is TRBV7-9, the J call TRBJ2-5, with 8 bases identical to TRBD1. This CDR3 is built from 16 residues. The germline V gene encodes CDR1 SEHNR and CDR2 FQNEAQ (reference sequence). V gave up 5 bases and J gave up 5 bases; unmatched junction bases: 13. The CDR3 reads CASSPHRDRLHETQYF. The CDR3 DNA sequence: TGTGCCAGCAGCCCCCACCGGGACAGGCTCCACGAGACCCAGTACTTC.

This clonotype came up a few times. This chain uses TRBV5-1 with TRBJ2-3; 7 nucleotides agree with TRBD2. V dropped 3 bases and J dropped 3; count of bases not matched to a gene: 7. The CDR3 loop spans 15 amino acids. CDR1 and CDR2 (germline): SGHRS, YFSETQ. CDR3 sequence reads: CASSSRLAVTDTQYF. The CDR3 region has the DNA TGCGCCAGCAGCTCTAGACTAGCAGTGACAGATACGCAGTATTTT.

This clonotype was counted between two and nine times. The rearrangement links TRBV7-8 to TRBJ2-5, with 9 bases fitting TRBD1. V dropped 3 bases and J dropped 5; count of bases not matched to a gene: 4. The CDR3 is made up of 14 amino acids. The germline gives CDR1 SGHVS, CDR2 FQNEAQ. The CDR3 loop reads CASSLHRGQETQYF. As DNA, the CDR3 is TGTGCCAGCAGCTTGCACAGGGGGCAGGAGACCCAGTACTTC.

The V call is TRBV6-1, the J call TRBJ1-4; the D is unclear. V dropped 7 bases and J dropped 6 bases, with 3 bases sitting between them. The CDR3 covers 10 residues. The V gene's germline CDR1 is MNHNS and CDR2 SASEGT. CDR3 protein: CASNHEKLFF. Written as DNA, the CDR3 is TGTGCCAGCAATCATGAAAAACTGTTTTTT.

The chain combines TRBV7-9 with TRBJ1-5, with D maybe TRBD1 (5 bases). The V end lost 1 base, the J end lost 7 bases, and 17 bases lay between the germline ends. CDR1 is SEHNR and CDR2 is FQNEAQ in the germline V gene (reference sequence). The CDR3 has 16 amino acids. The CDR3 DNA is TGTGCCAGCAGCTTAGTCCTTACAGGAGCGGGACAGCCCCAGCATTTT. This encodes CASSLVLTGAGQPQHF.

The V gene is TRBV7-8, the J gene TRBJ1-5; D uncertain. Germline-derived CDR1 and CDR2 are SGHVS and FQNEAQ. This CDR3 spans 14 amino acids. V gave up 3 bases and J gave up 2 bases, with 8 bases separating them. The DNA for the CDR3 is TGTGCCAGCAGCTTTGACCGTCGCAATCAGCCCCAGCATTTT. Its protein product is CASSFDRRNQPQHF.

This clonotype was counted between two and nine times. As DNA, the CDR3 is TGTGCCAGCAGCTGGTGGAGCTCACAGGGTTACAATCAGCCCCAGCATTTT. This encodes CASSWWSSQGYNQPQHF. The J gene is TRBJ1-5, the V gene TRBV5-6; D might be TRBD1 (6 bases). The CDR3 extends over 17 amino acids. Per the germline V gene, CDR1 is SGHDT and CDR2 is YYEEEE. Trimming took off 3 bases at V and 3 bases at J, with 19 bases between the two ends.

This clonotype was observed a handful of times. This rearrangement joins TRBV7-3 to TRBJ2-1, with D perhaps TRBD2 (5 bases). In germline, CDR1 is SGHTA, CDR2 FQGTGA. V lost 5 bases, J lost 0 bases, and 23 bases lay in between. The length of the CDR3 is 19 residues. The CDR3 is CASSRGFKGPSSSYNEQFF. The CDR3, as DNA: TGTGCCAGCAGCCGAGGGTTTAAGGGCCCCTCCAGCTCCTACAATGAGCAGTTCTTC. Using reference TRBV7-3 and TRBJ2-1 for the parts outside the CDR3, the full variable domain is GAGVSQTPSNKVTEKGKYVELRCDPISGHTALYWYRQSLGQGPEFLIYFQGTGAADDSGLPNDRFFAVRPEGSVSTLKIQRTERGDSAVYLCASSRGFKGPSSSYNEQFFGPGTRLTVL.

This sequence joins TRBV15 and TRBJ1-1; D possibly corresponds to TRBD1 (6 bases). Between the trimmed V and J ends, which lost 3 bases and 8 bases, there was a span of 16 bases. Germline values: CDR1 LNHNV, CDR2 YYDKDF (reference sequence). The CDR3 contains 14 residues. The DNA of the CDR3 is TGTGCCACCAGCAGTGAAATTTTAACAGGGGAAGCTTTCTTT. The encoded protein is CATSSEILTGEAFF.

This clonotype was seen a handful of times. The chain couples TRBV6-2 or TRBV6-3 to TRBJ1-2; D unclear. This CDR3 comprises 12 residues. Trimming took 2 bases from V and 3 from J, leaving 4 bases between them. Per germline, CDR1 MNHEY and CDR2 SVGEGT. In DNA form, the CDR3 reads TGTGCCAGCAGTTACCGGGACTATGGCTACACCTTC. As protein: CASSYRDYGYTF.

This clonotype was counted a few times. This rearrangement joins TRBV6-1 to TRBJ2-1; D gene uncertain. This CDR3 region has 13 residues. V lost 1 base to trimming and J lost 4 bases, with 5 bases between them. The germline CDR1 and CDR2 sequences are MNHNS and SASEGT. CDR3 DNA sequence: TGTGCCAGCAGTGAAGTGGGTTACAATGAGCAGTTCTTC. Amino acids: CASSEVGYNEQFF.

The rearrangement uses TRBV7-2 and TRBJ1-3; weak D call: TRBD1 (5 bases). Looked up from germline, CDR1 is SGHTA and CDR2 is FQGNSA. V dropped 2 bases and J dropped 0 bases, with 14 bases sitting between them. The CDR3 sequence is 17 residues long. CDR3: CASSLSTYRSSGNTIYF. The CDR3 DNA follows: TGTGCCAGCAGCTTATCAACCTACAGGAGCTCTGGAAACACCATATATTTT.

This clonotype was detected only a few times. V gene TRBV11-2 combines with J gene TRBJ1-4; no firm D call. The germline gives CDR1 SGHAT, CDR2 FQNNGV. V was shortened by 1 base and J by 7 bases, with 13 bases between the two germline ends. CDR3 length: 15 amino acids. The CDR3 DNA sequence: TGTGCCAGCAGCTTAGTGTTCGGTGCCGCTGAAAAACTGTTTTTT. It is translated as CASSLVFGAAEKLFF.